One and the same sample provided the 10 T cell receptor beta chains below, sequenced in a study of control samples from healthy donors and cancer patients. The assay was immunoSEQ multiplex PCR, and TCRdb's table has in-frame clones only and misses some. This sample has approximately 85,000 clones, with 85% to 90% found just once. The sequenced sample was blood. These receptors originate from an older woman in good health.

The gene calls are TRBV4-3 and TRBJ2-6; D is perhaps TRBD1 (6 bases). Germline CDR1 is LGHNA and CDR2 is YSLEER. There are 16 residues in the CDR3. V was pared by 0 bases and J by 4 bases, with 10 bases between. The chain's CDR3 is CASSQEWGLGANVLTF. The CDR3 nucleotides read TGCGCCAGCAGCCAAGAGTGGGGGCTCGGGGCCAACGTCCTGACTTTC.

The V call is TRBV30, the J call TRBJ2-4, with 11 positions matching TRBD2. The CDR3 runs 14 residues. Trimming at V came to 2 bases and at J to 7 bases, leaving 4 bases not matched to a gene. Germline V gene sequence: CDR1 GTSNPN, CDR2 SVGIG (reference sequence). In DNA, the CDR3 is TGTGCCTGGAGTCTAGCGGGGGGTTTTAACATTCAGTACTTC. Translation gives CAWSLAGGFNIQYF.

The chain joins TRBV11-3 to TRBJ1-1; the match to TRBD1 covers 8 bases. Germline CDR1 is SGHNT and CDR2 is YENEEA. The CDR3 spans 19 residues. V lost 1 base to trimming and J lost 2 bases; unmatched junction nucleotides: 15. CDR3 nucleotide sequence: TGTGCCAGCAGCTTAGGTATGGGCTTCGTCGGGACAGGCAACACTGAAGCTTTCTTT. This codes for CASSLGMGFVGTGNTEAFF. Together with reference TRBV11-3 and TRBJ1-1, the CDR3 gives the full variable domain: EAGVVQSPRYKIIEKKQPVAFWCNPISGHNTLYWYLQNLGQGPELLIRYENEEAVDDSQLPKDRFSAERLKGVDSTLKIQPAELGDSAVYLCASSLGMGFVGTGNTEAFFGQGTRLTVV.

The CDR3 is CASTRDHGTQYF. The CDR3 coding sequence is TGTGCCAGCACTAGAGATCATGGGACCCAGTACTTC. This sequence joins TRBV28 and TRBJ2-5; no clear D. The germline V gene encodes CDR1 MDHEN and CDR2 SYDVKM. The CDR3 consists of 12 residues. V was cut by 7 bases and J by 7 bases, with 13 bases left in between. Full variable domain (missing parts from reference TRBV28 and TRBJ2-5): DVKVTQSSRYLVKRTGEKVFLECVQDMDHENMFWYRQDPGLGLRLIYFSYDVKMKEKGDIPEGYSVSREKKERFSLILESASTNQTSMYLCASTRDHGTQYFGPGTRLLVL.

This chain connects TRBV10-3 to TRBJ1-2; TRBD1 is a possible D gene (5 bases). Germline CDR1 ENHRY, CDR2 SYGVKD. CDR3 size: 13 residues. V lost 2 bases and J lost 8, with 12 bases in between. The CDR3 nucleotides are TGTGCCATCAGTGAGAGGGCGGAGGGGGGCTACACCTTC. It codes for CAISERAEGGYTF.

The CDR3 region is CASSESAYLLLEQFF. DNA for the CDR3: TGTGCCAGCAGTGAATCCGCGTACCTACTACTTGAGCAGTTCTTC. The chain carries TRBV6-1 and TRBJ2-1, with unresolved D. CDR1 MNHNS and CDR2 SASEGT come from the germline V gene. This CDR3 contains 15 residues. V was shortened by 2 bases and J by 9 bases, with 17 bases between the two germline ends.

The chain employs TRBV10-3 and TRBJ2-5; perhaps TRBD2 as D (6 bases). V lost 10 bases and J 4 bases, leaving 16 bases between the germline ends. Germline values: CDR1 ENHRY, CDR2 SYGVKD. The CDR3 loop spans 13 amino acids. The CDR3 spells CATQQLSGETQYF. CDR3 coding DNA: TGTGCCACCCAGCAGCTTAGCGGAGAGACCCAGTACTTC.

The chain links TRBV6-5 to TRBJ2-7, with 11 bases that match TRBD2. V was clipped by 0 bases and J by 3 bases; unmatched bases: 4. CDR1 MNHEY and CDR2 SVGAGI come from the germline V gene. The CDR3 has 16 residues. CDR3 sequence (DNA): TGTGCCAGCAGTTACTCCGGGACTAGCGGTCACTACGAGCAGTACTTC. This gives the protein CASSYSGTSGHYEQYF.

The CDR3 coding sequence is TGTGCCAGTAGGTTTACGGGGGCCACTGAAGCTTTCTTT. It is translated as CASRFTGATEAFF. The chain combines TRBV19 with TRBJ1-1; perhaps TRBD1 as D (6 bases). V was trimmed by 6 bases and J by 4 bases, leaving 12 bases between them. The CDR3 runs to 13 residues. Germline assignment: CDR1 LNHDA and CDR2 SQIVND (reference sequence).

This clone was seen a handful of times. CDR3 nucleotide sequence: TGTGCCAGCAGCTTATGGGGTGGCGAGCAGTACTTC. Its protein is CASSLWGGEQYF. The chain is built from TRBV7-2 and TRBJ2-7; D is ambiguous. Germline V gene lookup returns CDR1 SGHTA and CDR2 FQGNSA. V was clipped by 2 bases and J by 6 bases, with 8 bases between them. This CDR3 comprises 12 residues.